Listed below are T cell receptor beta chains from one sample, sequenced in a study of T cells in Graves' hyperthyroidism and ophthalmopathy. TCRdb re-called the multiplex PCR reads through MiXCR, storing one row per CDR3 protein. Of under 650,000 distinct CDR3 sequences detected, around 16% appear once; the ten largest clones hold 3% to 4%. The source material was blood. These receptors were taken from a woman aged 30 to 39 with Graves' hyperthyroidism. Both conserved end residues are trimmed from each CDR3. The order of the fields is J gene, D gene, clone size, V gene, CDR3 protein. The D gene is left open where the match is weak. Size is stated for part of the rows, as once, few or many counts, or as a class when the clone is expanded.

TRBJ2-1 - - TRBV24-1 ATSGGDDEQF
TRBJ2-5 - many TRBV12-3/TRBV12-4 ASSPNTGQETQY
TRBJ1-1 - many TRBV30 AWSSGQNTEAF
TRBJ2-1 - - TRBV19 ASSLVKNEQF
TRBJ2-1 - many TRBV30 AWSEAGNEQF
TRBJ1-3 - - TRBV15 ATSRDRANSGNTIY
TRBJ2-7 TRBD2 - TRBV9 ASSVGGGIDYEQY
TRBJ1-1 - many TRBV20-1 SAGDPRQVNTEAF
TRBJ2-2 - - TRBV6-2/TRBV6-3 ATLSDRNTGELF
TRBJ2-4 TRBD1 many TRBV28 ASSKTQGAIAKNIQY